These T cell receptor beta chains were read from a single sample in a study of T cells after yellow fever vaccination. TCRdb reprocessed the 5' RACE reads via MiXCR and lists one record per CDR3 protein. The sample yields approximately 510,000 distinct CDR3 sequences, 20% to 25% seen once. Sequenced here: PBMCs, sampled approximately 22 days after the first yellow fever vaccination. The origin of the receptors is a man between 18 and 29 years old who received the YFV17D yellow fever vaccine. Each CDR3 is given with its conserved first and last residue. Each record gives: V gene, clone size, D gene, J gene, CDR3 DNA, CDR3 protein. A D gene is named only where the DNA matches it firmly. The size field is filled for only some rows; it gives once, few, many or a size class.

TRBV20-1	-	TRBD1	TRBJ1-1	TGCAGTGCTAGAGATATCAGGGGGGAAGCTTTCTTT	CSARDIRGEAFF
TRBV5-1	-	-	TRBJ1-5	TGCGCCAGCAGCCCGATGGGGGCCGTAAATCAGCCCCAGCATTTT	CASSPMGAVNQPQHF
TRBV5-1	-	TRBD1	TRBJ1-1	TGCGCCAGCAGCCTAACAGGGGGCGAGGGCACTGAAGCTTTCTTT	CASSLTGGEGTEAFF
TRBV5-1	few	TRBD1	TRBJ1-2	TGCGCCAGCAGCTACGGGACAGGGGACGCTTGGGGCTATGGCTACACCTTC	CASSYGTGDAWGYGYTF
TRBV5-6	few	-	TRBJ2-5	TGTGCCAGCAGCTTGGCTATAGGGCCAGCGTACTTC	CASSLAIGPAYF
TRBV12-3/TRBV12-4	many	TRBD1	TRBJ2-2	TGTGCCAGCAGTTTCGTAGGGGGCGCCGGGGAGCTGTTTTTT	CASSFVGGAGELFF
TRBV19	-	TRBD2	TRBJ2-2	TGTGCCTCGAGGGTCGGGACTATTAACACCGGGGAGCTGTTTTTT	CASRVGTINTGELFF
TRBV6-1	-	-	TRBJ1-6	TGTGCCAGCACCCGGACAGTCTATAATTCACCCCTCCACTTT	CASTRTVYNSPLHF
TRBV7-7	few	-	TRBJ2-5	TGTGCTAGCAGCAAAAGAACTGGACACGGGGAGACCCAGTACTTC	CASSKRTGHGETQYF
TRBV20-1	few	-	TRBJ2-1	TGCAGTGCTAGAGCGGGTAACTACAATGAGCAGTTCTTC	CSARAGNYNEQFF
TRBV7-3	-	TRBD1	TRBJ1-1	TGTGCCAGCAGCTTAGAGGGGACAGGTAGCCTGAACACTGAAGCTTTCTTT	CASSLEGTGSLNTEAFF
TRBV5-1	-	-	TRBJ2-7	TGCGCCAGCAGCTTGGAGGACAGCTCCTACGAGCAGTACTTC	CASSLEDSSYEQYF
TRBV2	few	-	TRBJ2-5	TGTGCCAGCAACTTCCAAGAGACCCAGTACTTC	CASNFQETQYF
TRBV6-5	-	TRBD2	TRBJ2-1	TGTGCCAGCAGTTACTCTAGCGGGGGGGCCTTGTATAATGAGCAGTTCTTC	CASSYSSGGALYNEQFF
TRBV5-1	-	-	TRBJ2-1	TGCGCCAGCAGCTTGTTCGTAGGCCCCATAGCCAATGAGCAGTTCTTC	CASSLFVGPIANEQFF
TRBV6-5	few	TRBD1	TRBJ1-1	TGTGCCAGCAGTTATGAAACAGGGGCCCTCGGTACTGAAGCTTTCTTT	CASSYETGALGTEAFF
TRBV5-1	few	TRBD1	TRBJ2-2	TGCGCCAGCAGCAGGGACAGGGTTGAGACCGGGGAGCTGTTTTTT	CASSRDRVETGELFF
TRBV11-2	-	-	TRBJ2-7	TGTGCCAGCAGCTTTTCTAAGGAGGGTGTTCAGTACTTC	CASSFSKEGVQYF
TRBV6-6	-	-	TRBJ2-1	TGTGCCAGCAGTCAGGGGATTGAGCAGTTCTTC	CASSQGIEQFF
TRBV5-1	few	-	TRBJ2-2	TGCGCCAGCGGCCCCGAAACCGGGGAGCTGTTTTTT	CASGPETGELFF
TRBV7-2	-	-	TRBJ2-3	TGTGCCAGCAGCTTAGGGGGGGCCTTTAGCACAGATACGCAGTATTTT	CASSLGGAFSTDTQYF
TRBV19	-	TRBD1	TRBJ1-5	TGTGCCAGTAGTATATGGGGACAGACAAATCAGCCCCAGCATTTT	CASSIWGQTNQPQHF
TRBV12-3/TRBV12-4	-	-	TRBJ2-7	TGTGCCAGCAGTTTTATCAGGGGGGACGAGCAGTACTTC	CASSFIRGDEQYF
TRBV5-1	-	-	TRBJ2-5	TGCGCCAGCAGCTTTTTGGGGGGCTCGGATGAGACCCAGTACTTC	CASSFLGGSDETQYF
TRBV4-2	-	TRBD1	TRBJ2-5	TGTGCCAGCAGCCAACGGGACAGCCAAGAGACCCAGTACTTC	CASSQRDSQETQYF
TRBV5-1	-	TRBD2	TRBJ2-1	TGCGCCAGCAACCTTAGAGCGGGGGGAGAGCAGTTCTTC	CASNLRAGGEQFF
TRBV7-2	-	TRBD2	TRBJ2-1	TGTGCCAGCAGCTTCCCTAGCGGGGGAAATGAGCAGTTCTTC	CASSFPSGGNEQFF
TRBV4-3	-	TRBD1	TRBJ2-1	TGCGCCAGCAGCCAAGATCCGGGACAGGGGGCAGATGAGCAGTTCTTC	CASSQDPGQGADEQFF
TRBV5-1	many	-	TRBJ2-3	TGCGCCAGCAGCTTGAGTGGGGGCCGGGATACGCAGTATTTT	CASSLSGGRDTQYF
TRBV4-3	few	TRBD2	TRBJ2-7	TGCGCCAGCAGCCGCAAGCTGCGTGGAGCGGGGGCCGATACCTACGAGCAGTACTTC	CASSRKLRGAGADTYEQYF
TRBV7-9	-	TRBD1	TRBJ2-3	TGTGCCAGCAGCTTCGGGGACAGTTCCCCAGTAGGGCGCCAGTATTTT	CASSFGDSSPVGRQYF